This entry lists 31 T cell receptor beta chains sequenced from one sample in a study of T cells in Graves' hyperthyroidism and ophthalmopathy. RNA transcripts provided the source from which TCR beta CDR3 regions were amplified. First-round RT-PCR of the TCR CDR3 relied on the HTBI primer set. In TCRdb, the multiplex PCR reads were re-called with MiXCR into one record per CDR3 protein. The data show some 490,000 distinct CDR3 sequences, about 16% seen once. Sequencing was done on a sample of blood. These receptor sequences come from a woman aged 25 to 39 with Graves' ophthalmopathy.

There are a few counts of this clonotype. The V call is TRBV5-6, the J call TRBJ2-1; D not resolved. Trimming removed 0 bases at V and 8 bases at J, with 12 bases between. The germline V gene has CDR1 SGHDT and CDR2 YYEEEE. CDR3 size: 14 residues. The CDR3 is CASSLVSLVHEQFF. The DNA for the CDR3 is TGTGCCAGCAGCTTGGTATCGTTAGTCCATGAGCAGTTCTTC.

This clonotype was found many times. The CDR3, as DNA: TGTGCCAGCAGCCGAGGTGGGGGAACGACCTACGAGCAGTACTTC. It encodes CASSRGGGTTYEQYF. This rearrangement joins TRBV3-1 to TRBJ2-7; tentatively, D is TRBD1 or TRBD2 (5 bases each). V gave up 4 bases and J gave up 2 bases, with 15 bases separating them. The V gene's germline CDR1 is LGHDT and CDR2 YNNKEL (reference sequence). This CDR3 region has 15 residues.

The chain links TRBV5-4 to TRBJ2-3; 10 nucleotides match TRBD2. The CDR3 sequence is 16 residues long. V shed 2 bases, J shed 1 base, and the junction held 4 bases outside the gene matches. Germline CDR1 is SGHNT and CDR2 is YYREEE (reference sequence). The DNA for the CDR3 is TGTGCCAGCAGCTTAAGACTAGCGGGTGGCACAGATACGCAGTATTTT. This gives the protein CASSLRLAGGTDTQYF.

This clonotype was picked up many times. V usage is TRBV7-2 and J usage is TRBJ2-1, with TRBD2 matching 13 bases. CDR1 SGHTA and CDR2 FQGNSA come from the germline V gene. The CDR3 spans 19 residues. Unmatched junction bases numbered 13, after V lost 1 base and J lost 7 bases. The CDR3 is CASSLGPPGLAGVVNEQFF. The CDR3, as DNA: TGTGCCAGCAGCTTAGGACCTCCCGGACTAGCGGGAGTTGTGAATGAGCAGTTCTTC.

This clonotype was seen many times. At one end, the junction sequence differs from germline, possibly due to a read error. The chain couples TRBV20-1 to TRBJ1-1, with D perhaps TRBD1 (5 bases). The CDR3 spans 12 residues. Germline V lookup: CDR1 DFQATT, CDR2 SNEGSKA (reference sequence). CDR3 in amino acids: CSALGENAEAFF. The CDR3 bases are TGCAGTGCTCTGGGGGAGAACGCTGAAGCTTTCTTT.

Ten or more counts support this clonotype. This chain links TRBV28 with TRBJ2-7; TRBD1 aligns across 9 bases. This CDR3 spans 14 amino acids. The ends lost 2 bases at V and 4 bases at J; junction bases unmatched: 3. Per the germline V gene, CDR1 is MDHEN and CDR2 is SYDVKM. CDR3 in amino acids: CASSLTGTGYEQYF. The CDR3 DNA reads TGTGCCAGCAGTTTAACCGGGACAGGGTACGAGCAGTACTTC.

The chain employs TRBV7-9 and TRBJ2-2; D may be TRBD2 (5 bases). Deletions cut 1 base from V and 5 bases from J, with 17 bases between. Looked up from germline, CDR1 is SEHNR and CDR2 is FQNEAQ (reference sequence). The CDR3 runs to 17 residues. CDR3 amino acids: CASSLGDREMETGELFF. The CDR3 bases are TGTGCCAGCAGCTTAGGTGACCGGGAAATGGAGACCGGGGAGCTGTTTTTT.

This clonotype has ten or more counts. The chain joins TRBV20-1 to TRBJ2-1, with 8 bases lining up with TRBD2. With V trimmed by 3 bases and J by 4 bases, 8 bases remained unmatched. The CDR3 length is 15 residues. Germline CDR1 DFQATT, CDR2 SNEGSKA (reference sequence). DNA for the CDR3: TGCAGTGCTAGTATGGCGGGAGGACAGTACAATGAGCAGTTCTTC. Its translation: CSASMAGGQYNEQFF.

Many counts were recorded for this clonotype. The rearrangement uses TRBV20-1 and TRBJ2-1, with 9 nucleotides matching TRBD1. V was clipped by 0 bases and J by 8 bases; unmatched bases: 11. CDR1 and CDR2 (germline): DFQATT, SNEGSKA (reference sequence). There are 16 residues in the CDR3. CDR3 DNA sequence: TGCAGTGCTAGAGATCCGCCGGGACAGGGAGGCTATGAGCAGTTCTTC. Its translation: CSARDPPGQGGYEQFF.

This clonotype was counted at least ten times. V and J are TRBV2 and TRBJ2-5; 12 bases agree with TRBD1. Germline-derived CDR1 and CDR2 are SNHLY and FYNNEI. The CDR3 covers 21 residues. Trimming cost V 5 bases and J 2 bases; bases outside gene matches: 21. The chain's CDR3 is CASSSPPGTGGHDRPQETQYF. In DNA form, the CDR3 reads TGTGCCAGCAGTTCCCCCCCAGGGACAGGGGGCCACGATCGACCTCAAGAGACCCAGTACTTC.

The chain recombines TRBV29-1 with TRBJ1-1; D ambiguous. Germline CDR1 SQVTM, CDR2 ANQGSEA. Trimming pared 5 bases from V and 0 bases from J, leaving 13 bases between. CDR3 length: 14 amino acids. CDR3 coding DNA: TGCAGCGTTTGTCCGGCCAGCTTGAACACTGAAGCTTTCTTT. Protein: CSVCPASLNTEAFF.

This clonotype was counted many times. The rearrangement links TRBV10-3 to TRBJ2-7; 9 bases are a match to TRBD1. Germline V CDR1 and CDR2: ENHRY, SYGVKD. J lost 5 bases, V lost 3 bases, and 8 bases had no gene match. The CDR3 contains 15 residues. The CDR3 here is CAISDLAQGADEQYF. The DNA for the CDR3 is TGTGCCATCAGTGATTTGGCACAGGGGGCCGACGAGCAGTACTTC.

This chain links TRBV6-1 with TRBJ2-1, with D perhaps TRBD1 or TRBD2 (5 bases each). The CDR3 is made up of 15 amino acids. The V end was cut by 1 base, the J end by 7 bases, with 14 bases between. Germline loops: CDR1 MNHNS, CDR2 SASEGT. The CDR3 protein is CASSEEPHGTNEQFF. The CDR3 coding sequence is TGTGCCAGCAGTGAAGAACCACACGGGACGAATGAGCAGTTCTTC.

This clonotype was counted a few times. J is TRBJ2-7 and V is TRBV6-2 or TRBV6-3, with 8 bases lining up with TRBD2. Germline V gene data show CDR1 as MNHEY and CDR2 as SVGEGT. V lost 2 bases to trimming and J lost 5 bases; unmatched junction nucleotides: 5. This CDR3 is 14 amino acids long. DNA for the CDR3: TGTGCCAGCAGTTACGAAGCGGGAGTCCACGAGCAGTACTTC. Encoded protein: CASSYEAGVHEQYF.

The V and J genes are TRBV2 and TRBJ2-7; 10 bases line up with TRBD2. The CDR3 is 15 amino acids. The ends lost 8 bases at V and 4 bases at J; junction bases unmatched: 11. Germline V gives CDR1 SNHLY, CDR2 FYNNEI. The CDR3 region is CASRRRASGSYEQYF. The CDR3 DNA reads TGTGCCAGCCGACGAAGGGCTAGCGGGAGTTACGAGCAGTACTTC.

This clonotype was detected ten times or more. V usage is TRBV2 and J usage is TRBJ2-6; D gene ambiguous. The CDR3 length is 15 residues. CDR1 and CDR2 (germline): SNHLY, FYNNEI. V shed 6 bases and J shed 0 bases, with 9 bases lying between them. The chain's CDR3 is CASSPAHSGANVLTF. CDR3 nucleotide sequence: TGTGCCAGCAGCCCCGCGCACTCTGGGGCCAACGTCCTGACTTTC.

The chain employs TRBV6-5 and TRBJ2-3, with TRBD1 identical over 9 bases. Germline V gene lookup returns CDR1 MNHEY and CDR2 SVGAGI. V gave up 6 bases and J gave up 0 bases; unmatched junction bases: 4. The CDR3 spans 15 residues. CDR3 DNA sequence: TGTGCCAGCAGCTACAGGGGGCGCAGCACAGATACGCAGTATTTT. This sequence encodes CASSYRGRSTDTQYF.

The chain carries TRBV4-3 and TRBJ2-3, with unresolved D. Trimming pared 2 bases from V and 4 bases from J, leaving 22 bases between. Germline values: CDR1 LGHNA, CDR2 YSLEER. The CDR3 sequence is 18 residues long. The CDR3 DNA reads as TGCGCCAGCAGCCAATTAATCCCGGGCCAAAGGTGGGCAGATACGCAGTATTTT. Protein sequence: CASSQLIPGQRWADTQYF.

This clonotype was observed a few times. The chain combines TRBV7-9 with TRBJ2-2; 9 bases agree with TRBD2. V trimming: 3 bases; J trimming: 8 bases; junction bases outside the gene matches: 4. Per germline, CDR1 SEHNR and CDR2 FQNEAQ (reference sequence). The CDR3 covers 14 residues. The CDR3 DNA is TGTGCCAGCAGCTTCGGGCTAGCGGGAGGGGAGCTGTTTTTT. Its translation: CASSFGLAGGELFF.

With regard to this clonotype: Relative to the germline gene, one junction end is altered; a read error may explain this. The chain employs TRBV7-9 and TRBJ1-1; a possible D gene is TRBD1 (6 bases). The CDR3 contains 15 residues. Germline CDR1 and CDR2: SEHNR and FQNEAQ (reference sequence). The CDR3 DNA follows: TGTGCCAGCAGCTCATCCCAGGGGCGGAACGCTGAAGCTTTCTTT. Encoded protein: CASSSSQGRNAEAFF.

This clonotype showed up many times. CDR3 bases: TGTGCCAGCACCTCAGGGGCCTCAAACTATGGCTACACCTTC. Its translation is CASTSGASNYGYTF. The chain employs TRBV7-2 and TRBJ1-2; TRBD1 might be the D (6 bases). The CDR3 extends over 14 amino acids. V lost 7 bases, J lost 2 bases, and 14 bases lay in between. Germline values: CDR1 SGHTA, CDR2 FQGNSA.

This clonotype was recorded many times. The gene calls are TRBV5-1 and TRBJ2-1; 7 nucleotides match TRBD2. This CDR3 is 15 amino acids long. Germline loops: CDR1 SGHRS, CDR2 YFSETQ. The junction had 13 bases not matched to a gene; V was cut back by 4 bases and J by 9 bases. The CDR3 bases are TGCGCCAGCAGCCCCCGGGGAGGGACTAAGGGTGAGCAGTTCTTC. Amino acid sequence: CASSPRGGTKGEQFF.

Of note for this clonotype: A read error may be the cause here, since a much bigger clone is one base away. The rearrangement uses TRBV7-2 and TRBJ2-5; D perhaps matches TRBD2 (7 bases). CDR3 length: 15 amino acids. The V gene's germline CDR1 is SGHTA and CDR2 FQGNSA. V shed 2 bases and J shed 9 bases, with 19 bases lying between them. CDR3 region: CASSLWTVAGEAQYF. For the CDR3, the DNA is TGTGCCAGCAGCTTATGGACAGTCGCGGGGGAGGCCCAGTACTTC.

The V gene is TRBV5-1, the J gene TRBJ2-1; D might be TRBD2 (5 bases). Germline V lookup: CDR1 SGHRS, CDR2 YFSETQ. This CDR3 has 15 amino acids. The V and J ends lost 1 base and 7 bases respectively, with 15 bases between them. The CDR3 DNA follows: TGCGCCAGCAGCTTGACAGCCGCGGGCGTGAATGAGCAGTTCTTC. It codes for CASSLTAAGVNEQFF.

This clonotype was counted ten times or more. The CDR3 DNA reads TGCAGTGCTAGTGGGACAGGGGGGGATACGCAGTATTTT. Its protein is CSASGTGGDTQYF. This sequence joins TRBV20-1 and TRBJ2-3; 11 bases fit TRBD1. V dropped 3 bases and J dropped 6; count of bases not matched to a gene: 2. Germline CDR1 reads DFQATT; CDR2 reads SNEGSKA (reference sequence). CDR3 size: 13 residues.

This clonotype was observed many times. This chain connects TRBV7-9 to TRBJ2-5, with D perhaps TRBD2 (6 bases). V lost 7 bases to trimming and J lost 3 bases, with 9 bases between them. Germline V gene data show CDR1 as SEHNR and CDR2 as FQNEAQ (reference sequence). The CDR3 totals 12 residues. The CDR3 sequence: CASKKREETQYF. DNA of the CDR3: TGTGCCAGCAAGAAGCGGGAAGAGACCCAGTACTTC.

This clonotype was detected ten times or more. V usage is TRBV11-2 and J usage is TRBJ2-1; D gene uncertain. Trimming pared 8 bases from V and 9 bases from J, leaving 23 bases between. Germline loops: CDR1 SGHAT, CDR2 FQNNGV. The CDR3 sequence is 15 residues long. The CDR3 sequence: CASVSLKALPGEQFF. The CDR3 region has the DNA TGTGCCAGCGTAAGCCTAAAGGCGCTCCCGGGTGAGCAGTTCTTC.

This clonotype was seen at least ten times. This chain joins TRBV7-2 and TRBJ1-6; a weak D match, TRBD1 (5 bases). Trimming stripped 6 bases from V and 4 bases from J, with 16 bases between. CDR3 length: 16 amino acids. Germline values: CDR1 SGHTA, CDR2 FQGNSA. The CDR3 region is CASRRGAGRYNSPLHF. CDR3 bases: TGTGCCAGCAGGAGAGGGGCGGGACGGTATAATTCACCCCTCCACTTT. Full variable domain (remainder filled in from reference TRBV7-2 and TRBJ1-6): GAGVSQSPSNKVTEKGKDVELRCDPISGHTALYWYRQSLGQGLEFLIYFQGNSAPDKSGLPSDRFSAERTGGSVSTLTIQRTQQEDSAVYLCASRRGAGRYNSPLHFGNGTRLTVT.

This clonotype was seen only a few times. V is TRBV7-8 and J is TRBJ1-3; tentative D call: TRBD1 (6 bases). Germline CDR1 is SGHVS and CDR2 is FQNEAQ. This CDR3 comprises 15 residues. Trimming removed 0 bases at V and 4 bases at J, with 10 bases between. CDR3 loop: CASSLAGGHGNTIYF. The CDR3 DNA follows: TGTGCCAGCAGCTTAGCGGGGGGCCACGGAAACACCATATATTTT.

This clonotype was detected ten times or more. This sequence joins TRBV7-2 and TRBJ2-3; the D is unclear. Germline CDR1 reads SGHTA; CDR2 reads FQGNSA. The CDR3 sequence is 13 residues long. The ends were cut back, 4 bases at V and 0 bases at J, with 5 bases in the middle. This chain's CDR3 is CASSSFSTDTQYF. For the CDR3, the DNA is TGTGCCAGCAGCTCTTTTAGCACAGATACGCAGTATTTT.

This clonotype was observed at least ten times. For the CDR3, the DNA is TGTGCCAGCAGCTTAGGTCAGGCCCTTTACGAGCAGTACTTC. Translating it yields CASSLGQALYEQYF. The chain is built from TRBV7-8 and TRBJ2-7, with D unclear. From germline, CDR1 is SGHVS and CDR2 FQNEAQ. Trimming removed 1 base from V and 4 bases from J, with 11 bases in between. This CDR3 has 14 residues.